The following is a T cell receptor beta chain sequence with its context. The V end was cut by 2 bases, the J end by 4 bases, with 24 bases between. Germline V gene lookup returns CDR1 SGHNT and CDR2 YENEEA. This CDR3 is 19 amino acids long. Clones were read by immunoSEQ multiplex PCR, and TCRdb kept only the in-frame ones, dropping some. The table has 110,000 to 150,000 clones, approximately 94% seen once; the top ten hold 13%. This record belongs to a study of control samples from healthy donors and cancer patients. The sequenced material came from blood. The chain uses TRBV11-3 and TRBJ2-1, with a weak D call TRBD2 (6 bases). The origin of this receptor is a man aged 35-49 years in good health. The CDR3 DNA sequence: TGTGCCAGCAGCTTAACCGGGAGAGGAGCGACGAAAGGATACAATGAGCAGTTCTTC. Translation: CASSLTGRGATKGYNEQFF.